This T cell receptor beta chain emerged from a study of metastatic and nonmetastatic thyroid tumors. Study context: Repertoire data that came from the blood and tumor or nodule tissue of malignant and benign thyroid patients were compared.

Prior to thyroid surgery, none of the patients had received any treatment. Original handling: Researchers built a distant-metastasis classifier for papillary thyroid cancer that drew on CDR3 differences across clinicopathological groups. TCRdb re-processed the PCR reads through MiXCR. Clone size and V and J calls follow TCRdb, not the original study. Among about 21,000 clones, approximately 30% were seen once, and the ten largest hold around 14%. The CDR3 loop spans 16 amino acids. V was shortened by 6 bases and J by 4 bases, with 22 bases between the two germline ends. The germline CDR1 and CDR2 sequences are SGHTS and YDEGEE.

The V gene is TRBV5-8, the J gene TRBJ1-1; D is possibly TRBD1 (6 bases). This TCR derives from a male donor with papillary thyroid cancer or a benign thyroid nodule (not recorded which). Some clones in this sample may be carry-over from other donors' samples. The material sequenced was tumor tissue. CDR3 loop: CASTPLIQGVITEAFF. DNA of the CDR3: TGTGCCAGCACCCCCCTGATACAGGGTGTGATCACTGAAGCTTTCTTT.